A selection of T cell receptor beta chains follows, all from one sample in a study of human T cells and chemical hapten exposure. MiXCR was run by TCRdb on the RACE reads, yielding one entry per CDR3 protein. The table has a few hundred thousand distinct CDR3 sequences, 8.6% seen once; the top ten hold approximately 2.3%. Source: whole blood, taken in connection with sensitization to the hapten diphenylcyclopropenone (DPC). These receptors came from a woman aged 40-49 years with alopecia areata. Some clones in this sample may be carry-over from other donors' samples. Both conserved end residues are part of each CDR3. A D gene is named only where the DNA matches it firmly. Clone size appears in some rows only: once, few, many, or a class for an expanded clone.

>NA|14|TRBJ2-1|TRBV27|NA
CASSLGRNYNEQFF
TGTGCCAGCAGTTTAGGGCGGAACTACAATGAGCAGTTCTTC
>TRBD2|16|TRBJ2-7|TRBV10-3|many
CAISAGPSGHSYEQYF
TGTGCCATCAGTGCCGGCCCTAGCGGACACTCCTACGAGCAGTACTTC
>NA|17|TRBJ2-6|TRBV4-1|few
CASSQGLHPSGANVLTF
TGCGCCAGCAGCCAAGGCTTACACCCCTCTGGGGCCAACGTCCTGACTTTC
>NA|14|TRBJ1-4|TRBV7-2|few
CASSSDSGNEKLFF
TGTGCCAGCAGCTCGGACAGCGGTAATGAAAAACTGTTTTTT
>NA|14|TRBJ2-5|TRBV9|NA
CASSVTPWQETQYF
TGTGCCAGCAGCGTAACCCCCTGGCAAGAGACCCAGTACTTC
>NA|16|TRBJ2-2|TRBV5-1|many
CASSPTPGDRTGELFF
TGCGCCAGCAGCCCCACCCCCGGGGATAGGACCGGGGAGCTGTTTTTT
>TRBD2|12|TRBJ2-7|TRBV7-8|many
CASSPAGYEQYF
TGTGCCAGCAGCCCAGCGGGATACGAGCAGTACTTC
>NA|15|TRBJ2-5|TRBV5-1|many
CASSLGQGRRETQYF
TGCGCCAGCAGCTTGGGGCAGGGACGTAGAGAGACCCAGTACTTC
>TRBD2|16|TRBJ2-3|TRBV12-3/TRBV12-4|NA
CASSLFGLASTDTQYF
TGTGCCAGCAGTTTATTCGGACTAGCGAGCACAGATACGCAGTATTTT
>NA|11|TRBJ2-7|TRBV25-1|few
CASSGSYEQYF
TGTGCCAGCAGTGGGTCCTACGAGCAGTACTTC
>NA|13|TRBJ1-1|TRBV2|NA
CASSEPDIPEAFF
TGTGCCAGCAGTGAACCGGACATCCCTGAAGCTTTCTTT
>NA|15|TRBJ2-5|TRBV5-1|NA
CASSLALTAQETQYF
TGCGCCAGCAGCTTGGCCCTTACTGCCCAAGAGACCCAGTACTTC
>TRBD1|16|TRBJ2-3|TRBV18|many
CASSPPGTGPTDTQYF
TGTGCCAGCTCACCACCAGGGACAGGGCCCACAGATACGCAGTATTTT
>TRBD2|15|TRBJ2-5|TRBV28|few
CASSRLAGARETQYF
TGTGCCAGCAGCCGACTAGCGGGAGCTCGGGAGACCCAGTACTTC
>TRBD2|18|TRBJ2-3|TRBV6-2/TRBV6-3|NA
CASSGLAGGGSSADTQYF
TGTGCCAGCAGTGGATTAGCGGGAGGCGGGAGCTCTGCAGATACGCAGTATTTT
>TRBD2|13|TRBJ2-3|TRBV28|few
CASHAGGTDTQYF
TGTGCCAGCCATGCGGGAGGAACAGATACGCAGTATTTT
>NA|16|TRBJ2-2|TRBV5-1|NA
CASSFGWELNTGELFF
TGCGCCAGCAGCTTTGGATGGGAGCTCAACACCGGGGAGCTGTTTTTT
>NA|16|TRBJ2-5|TRBV6-2/TRBV6-3|many
CASSIGPPRRSETQYF
TGTGCCAGCAGTATCGGACCTCCTAGGAGGAGCGAGACCCAGTACTTC
>TRBD1|13|TRBJ2-1|TRBV6-2/TRBV6-3|few
CASSEQGKHEQFF
TGTGCCAGCAGCGAACAGGGGAAACATGAGCAGTTCTTC
>NA|13|TRBJ2-7|TRBV5-1|NA
CASSLSLDHEQYF
TGCGCCAGCAGCCTGTCACTAGACCACGAGCAGTACTTC
>NA|14|TRBJ2-2|TRBV7-2|NA
CASSLDRAGGELFF
TGTGCCAGCAGCTTAGACAGGGCGGGCGGGGAGCTGTTTTTT
>NA|15|TRBJ2-2|TRBV6-5|many
CASMRAGSHTGELFF
TGTGCCAGCATGAGGGCAGGGAGTCACACCGGGGAGCTGTTTTTT
>TRBD1|13|TRBJ2-3|TRBV7-3|few
CASSMGQGDTQYF
TGTGCCAGCAGCATGGGACAGGGGGATACGCAGTATTTT
>TRBD2|16|TRBJ2-3|TRBV12-3/TRBV12-4|few
CASSLEGISGRNTQYF
TGTGCCAGCAGTTTAGAGGGGATTAGCGGGAGAAATACGCAGTATTTT
>NA|11|TRBJ2-3|TRBV28|NA
CASSGGYTQYF
TGTGCCAGCAGTGGGGGCTATACGCAGTATTTT
>NA|14|TRBJ1-1|TRBV5-1|NA
CASSLGNGATEAFF
TGCGCCAGCAGCTTGGGTAATGGGGCCACTGAAGCTTTCTTT